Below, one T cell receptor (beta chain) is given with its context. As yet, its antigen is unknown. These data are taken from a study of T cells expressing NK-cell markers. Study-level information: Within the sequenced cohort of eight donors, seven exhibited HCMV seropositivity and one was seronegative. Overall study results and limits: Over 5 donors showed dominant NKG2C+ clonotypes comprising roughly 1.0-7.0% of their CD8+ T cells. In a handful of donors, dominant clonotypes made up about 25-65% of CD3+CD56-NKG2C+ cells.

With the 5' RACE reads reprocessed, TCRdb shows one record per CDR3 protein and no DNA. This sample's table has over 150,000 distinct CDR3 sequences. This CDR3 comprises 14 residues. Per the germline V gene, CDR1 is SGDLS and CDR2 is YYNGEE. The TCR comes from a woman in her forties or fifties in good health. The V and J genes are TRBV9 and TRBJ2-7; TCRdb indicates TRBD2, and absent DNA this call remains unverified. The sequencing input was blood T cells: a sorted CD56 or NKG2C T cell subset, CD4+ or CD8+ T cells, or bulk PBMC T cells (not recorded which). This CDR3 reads CASSVGREGYEQYF.